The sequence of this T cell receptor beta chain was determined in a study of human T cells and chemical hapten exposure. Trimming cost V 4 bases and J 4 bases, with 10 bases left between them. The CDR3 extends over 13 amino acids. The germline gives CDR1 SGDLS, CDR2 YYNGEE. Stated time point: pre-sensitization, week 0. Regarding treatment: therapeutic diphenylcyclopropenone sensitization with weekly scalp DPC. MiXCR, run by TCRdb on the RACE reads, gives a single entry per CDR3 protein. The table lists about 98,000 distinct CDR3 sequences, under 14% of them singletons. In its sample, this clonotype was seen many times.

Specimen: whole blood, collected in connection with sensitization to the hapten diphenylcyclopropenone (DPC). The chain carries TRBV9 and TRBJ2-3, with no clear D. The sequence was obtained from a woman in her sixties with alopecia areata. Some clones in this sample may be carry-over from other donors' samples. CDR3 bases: TGTGCCAGCAGCCCCGACGACCCAGATACGCAGTATTTT. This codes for CASSPDDPDTQYF.